What follows is one T cell receptor (beta chain) and its context. This clone is termed medium-sized (0.01 to 0.1%). It has no known antigen specificity. Base qualities are not at hand, and no much larger clone is one base apart. The sample's time point label, in plain terms: cycle 2 day 1 (C2D1) of nivolumab. All trial patients had relapsed after autologous stem cell transplantation, with cohorts A, B and C differing in prior brentuximab vedotin exposure. The trial cohort included 45 to 65 patients with relapsed/refractory classical Hodgkin lymphoma, and each patient had a best overall response of complete response, partial response or progressive disease. In the multi-cohort phase II CheckMate 205 trial, trial patients received single-agent nivolumab. Best overall response was determined by an independent review committee according to the 2007 International Working Group response criteria. Trial PBMCs were collected immediately before nivolumab initiation (C1D1) and during therapy at cycle 2 day 1 and cycle 4 day 1. After peripheral blood was drawn into 8 mL Vacutainer Cell Preparation Tubes, PBMCs were isolated by centrifugation and then cryopreserved.

The Qiagen DNeasy kit was used to extract genomic DNA from unsorted PBMCs and from the negatively selected CD4+ and CD8+ fractions. Using primers that anneal to V and J segments, immunoSEQ multiplex PCR amplified the TCR beta CDR3 regions. Amplification bias was minimized using a synthetic immune receptor repertoire, and residual bias was removed computationally after sequencing. In the paper's pipeline: Repertoire diversity was quantified as the Shannon entropy index using custom Python scripts. The unsorted, CD4+ and CD8+ repertoires were each analyzed separately, with the exception of combined analyses, where CD4+ and CD8+ sequences were merged in silico. A clone was considered expanded if an increase in frequency of at least 2-fold after treatment relative to C1D1 was found, and a pseudocount of 0.5 was applied to clones undetected at baseline. Singleton clones were defined as clones with 0 or 1 copy at C1D1, and non-singleton clones were defined as clones with 2 or more copies. Clones expanded in unsorted samples were annotated as CD4+, CD8+ or unknown by matching protein sequences in sorted samples from the same patient. Wilcoxon tests on paired samples were used to test changes in diversity from C1D1 to C4D1. TCRdb carries this immuneACCESS record with in-frame sequences only. Its versions omit some clonotypes, under half of them owing to an unresolved V gene in the studies checked, with the rest unexplained. V, J and clone size are taken as reported in that table, and D and trimming were inferred from the DNA itself. The sample data list around 34,000 clones, and 76% of these were observed just once. The top ten hold under 20% of the sample.

The data belong to a study of PD-1 blockade in classical Hodgkin lymphoma (dated by TCRdb to 2018 to 2020). With respect to the entire study: Nivolumab dosing was 3 mg/kg intravenously every 2 weeks, continuing until either disease progression or unacceptable toxicity. The study used CyTOF and TCR beta sequencing to define a peripheral blood immune signature of response to PD-1 blockade in classical Hodgkin lymphoma.

V is reduced by 3 bases and J by 0 bases, leaving a spacing of 12 bases between them. CDR1 LNHDA and CDR2 SQIVND are derived from the germline V gene (reference sequence). The CDR3 measures 16 amino acids from cysteine to phenylalanine. Only CDR3 DNA remains: 48 bases, in frame from the first base. The full study reports these points: Baseline TCR diversity was reported as lower in newly diagnosed patients than in healthy donors, and lower still in relapsed/refractory patients. Only a single clinical trial cohort was studied, and what caused the repertoire differences, possibly disease activity or prior therapy, remained undefined. A significant rise by C4D1 was seen in CD4+ but not CD8+ TCR diversity (p=0.0027 vs p=0.16), with the rise being most apparent in complete responders (p=0.02). Trial patients with a complete response had baseline diversity similar to that of newly diagnosed patients, while partial responders and progressors had significantly lower diversity. Diversity was lower in patients who began nivolumab less than 1 year after ASCT, so these patients were left out of later analyses to avoid confounding by immune reconstitution.

The receptor's source is a human donor with classical Hodgkin lymphoma. The specimen comprised peripheral blood mononuclear cells (PBMCs), sampled before the second cycle of nivolumab. Recombination linked TRBV19 to TRBJ2-1; the D gene remains uncertain. CDR3 region: CASSIPRLSSYNEQFF. The DNA sequence reads TGTGCCAGTAGTATCCCCCGTTTGAGCTCCTACAATGAGCAGTTCTTC.